Here is one T cell receptor beta chain with its context. Data came from immunoSEQ multiplex PCR; TCRdb stores just in-frame clones and leaves some out. The sample has over 2,000,000 clones, around 93% seen once. These data are taken from a study of shared clonotypes between healthy human individuals. The wider study: Each donor contributed plates that comprised three CD4 naive, three CD4 memory, two CD8 naive and one CD8 memory.

Terminally differentiated effector memory CD45RA+ cells were excluded from the naive CD8 cells, which were CD45RO-negative and positively selected for CCR7. The CDR3 covers 19 residues. Germline assignment: CDR1 MDHEN and CDR2 SYDVKM. V shed 4 bases and J shed 0 bases, with 22 bases lying between them. The sequencing input was naive CD8+ T cells from PBMCs. This clonotype originated in a man aged 18 to 29 in good health. Some clones in this sample may be carry-over from other donors' samples. The chain has TRBV28 and TRBJ1-5; maybe TRBD1 (5 bases). The CDR3 sequence: CASSSPEPDRTNSNQPQHF. CDR3 DNA: TGTGCCAGCAGTTCCCCAGAACCAGACAGAACTAATAGCAATCAGCCCCAGCATTTT.